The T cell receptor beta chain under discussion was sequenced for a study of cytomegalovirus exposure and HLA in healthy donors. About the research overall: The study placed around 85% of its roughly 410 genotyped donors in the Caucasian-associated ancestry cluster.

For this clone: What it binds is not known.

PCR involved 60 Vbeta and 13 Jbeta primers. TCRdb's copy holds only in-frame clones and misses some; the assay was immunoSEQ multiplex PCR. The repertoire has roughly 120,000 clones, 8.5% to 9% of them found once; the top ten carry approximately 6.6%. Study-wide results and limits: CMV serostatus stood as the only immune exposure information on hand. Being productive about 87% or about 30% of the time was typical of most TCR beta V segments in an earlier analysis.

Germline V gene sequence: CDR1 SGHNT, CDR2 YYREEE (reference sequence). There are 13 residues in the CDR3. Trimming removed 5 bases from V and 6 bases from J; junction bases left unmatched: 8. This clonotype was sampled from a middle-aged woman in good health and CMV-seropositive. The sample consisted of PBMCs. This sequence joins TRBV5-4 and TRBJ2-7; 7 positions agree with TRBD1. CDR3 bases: TGTGCCAGCAGTCGGAACAGGGGTGGCGAGCAGTACTTC. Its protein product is CASSRNRGGEQYF.